This entry describes one TCR beta chain. This sample was included in a study of blood T cell repertoires in COVID-19. The CDR3 spans 15 residues. V shed 6 bases and J 0 bases; nucleotides not matched to a gene: 6. The germline V gene encodes CDR1 KGHSH and CDR2 LQKENI. Assay: immunoSEQ multiplex PCR; the TCRdb copy retains only in-frame clones and omits some. This sample has hundreds of thousands of clones; 86% occur once, and the top ten carry 7.1%. The TCR was taken from a woman between 55 and 75 years old with COVID-19, enrolled during active disease. Sequencing input: peripheral blood. The genes are TRBV18 and TRBJ1-1; 8 positions match TRBD1. In nucleotides, the CDR3 is TGTGCCAGCTCCCCAACGGACAGGGTGAACACTGAAGCTTTCTTT. It codes for CASSPTDRVNTEAFF.